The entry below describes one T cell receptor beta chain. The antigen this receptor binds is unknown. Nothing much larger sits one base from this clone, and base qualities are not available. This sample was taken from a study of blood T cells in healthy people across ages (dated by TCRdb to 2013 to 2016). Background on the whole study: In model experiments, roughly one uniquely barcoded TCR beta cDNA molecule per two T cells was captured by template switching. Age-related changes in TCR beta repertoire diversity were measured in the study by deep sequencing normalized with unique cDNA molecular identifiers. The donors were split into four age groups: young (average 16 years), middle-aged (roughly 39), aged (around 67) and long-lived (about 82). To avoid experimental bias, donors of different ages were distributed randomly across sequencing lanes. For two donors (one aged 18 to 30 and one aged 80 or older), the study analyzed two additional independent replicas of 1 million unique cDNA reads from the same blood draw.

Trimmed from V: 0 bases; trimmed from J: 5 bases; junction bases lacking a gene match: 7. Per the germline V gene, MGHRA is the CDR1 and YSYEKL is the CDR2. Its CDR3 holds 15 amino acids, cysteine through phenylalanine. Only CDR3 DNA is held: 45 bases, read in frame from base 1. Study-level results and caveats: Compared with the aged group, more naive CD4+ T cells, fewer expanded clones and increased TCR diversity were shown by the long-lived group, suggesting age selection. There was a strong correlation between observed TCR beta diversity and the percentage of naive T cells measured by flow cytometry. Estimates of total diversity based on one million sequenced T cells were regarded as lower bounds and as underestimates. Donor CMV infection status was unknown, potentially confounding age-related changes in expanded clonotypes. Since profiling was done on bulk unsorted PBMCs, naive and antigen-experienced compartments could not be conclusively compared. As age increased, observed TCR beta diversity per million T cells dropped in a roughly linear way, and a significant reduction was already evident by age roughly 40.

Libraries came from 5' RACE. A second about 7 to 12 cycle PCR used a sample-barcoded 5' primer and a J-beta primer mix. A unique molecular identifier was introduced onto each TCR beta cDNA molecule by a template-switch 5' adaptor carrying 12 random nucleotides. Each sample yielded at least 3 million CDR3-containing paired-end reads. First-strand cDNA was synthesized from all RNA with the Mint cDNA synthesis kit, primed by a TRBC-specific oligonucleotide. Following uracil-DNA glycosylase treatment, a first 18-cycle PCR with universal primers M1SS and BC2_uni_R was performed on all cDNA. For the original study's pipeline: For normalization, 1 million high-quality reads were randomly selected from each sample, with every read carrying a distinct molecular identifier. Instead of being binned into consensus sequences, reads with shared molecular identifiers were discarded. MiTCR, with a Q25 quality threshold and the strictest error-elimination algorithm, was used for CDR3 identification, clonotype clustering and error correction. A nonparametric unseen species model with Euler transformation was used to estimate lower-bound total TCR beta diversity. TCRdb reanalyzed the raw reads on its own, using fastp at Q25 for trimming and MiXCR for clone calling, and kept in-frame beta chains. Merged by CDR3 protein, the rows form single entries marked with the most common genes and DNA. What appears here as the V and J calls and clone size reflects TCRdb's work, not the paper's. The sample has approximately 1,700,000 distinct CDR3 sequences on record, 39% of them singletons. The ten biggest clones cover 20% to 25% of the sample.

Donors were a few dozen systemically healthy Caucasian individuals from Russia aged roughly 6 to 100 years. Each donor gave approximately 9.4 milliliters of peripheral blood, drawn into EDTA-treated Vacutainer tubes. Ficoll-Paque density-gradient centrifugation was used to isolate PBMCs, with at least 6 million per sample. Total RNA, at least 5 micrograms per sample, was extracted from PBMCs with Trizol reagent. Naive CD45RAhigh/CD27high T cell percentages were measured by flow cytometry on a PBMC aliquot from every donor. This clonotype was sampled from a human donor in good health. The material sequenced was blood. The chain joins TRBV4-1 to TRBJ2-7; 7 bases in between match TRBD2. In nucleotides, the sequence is TGCGCCAGCAGCCAAGATAGCCTGGGGGGGGACGAGCAGTACTTC. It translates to CASSQDSLGGDEQYF.